Listed here is a single T cell receptor (beta chain). Its recognized antigen is unknown. Base qualities were left out, and no much larger clone turns up one base away. This record comes from a study of shared clonotypes between healthy human individuals (dated by TCRdb to between 2020 and 2021). About the full investigation: The cohort comprised two women and a few men aged 18 to 49 years. For each donor, CD4 naive and CD4 memory were each given three plates, CD8 naive was given two plates, and CD8 memory was given one plate. Blood TCR repertoires of five healthy adults were deeply sequenced to estimate repertoire size and the extent of clonotype sharing between individuals. Different laboratories and diverse techniques were used to prepare libraries and sequence TCR repertoires, to increase sequencing depth and limit assay-specific biases. Leukapheresis yielded between about 0.94 and 8.9 billion PBMCs per donor. The investigation overall reported the following: Clonotypes shared by all four sorted-subset donors showed higher generation probabilities than non-shared clonotypes. Only blood was sampled, and tissue TCR repertoires likely differ from those in blood. Based on pairwise subsampling, the degree of clonotype sharing among donors was expected to be affected by sequencing depth. Incomplete sequencing was indicated by rarefaction of sorted-subset datasets, despite the large sequencing depth. Naive subsets generally had larger estimated clonotype richness than memory subsets. Because the study included a small number of donors, the genetic and exposure-history diversity represented was limited. Across a few donors, about 5% of naive CD4, roughly 3.4% of naive CD8, approximately 2.5% of memory CD4, and 0.3% to 0.45% of memory CD8 clonotypes were shared.

TCR CDR3 regions were amplified from genomic DNA by multiplex PCR using the deep immunoSEQ assay. Extracted genomic DNA from each cell subset was spread evenly across all wells of several immunoSEQ 96-well plates, with each plate serving as a replicate. For sorted subsets, each replicate PCR was loaded with 200 ng genomic DNA, equivalent to 25,000 to 35,000 T cell genomes. The purified libraries were quantified using a Qubit 3.0 fluorometer, sized with a Bioanalyzer 2100, and then quantified again using the KAPA Library Quantification kit. Every immunoSEQ 96-well plate was sequenced on a separate single-read 150-cycle Illumina NextSeq 550 flow cell. From the authors' description of their analysis: Because only junctional sequences without quality scores were contained in the immunoSEQ output, filtering matching that applied to full-length reads could not be performed. Sequences were annotated with PyIR, a Python wrapper for IgBLAST v1.9, using IMGT germline references to assign V/J genes and CDR3. Reads were removed for weak V/J assignments (E-value above 1e-6), missing CDR3, stop codons, out-of-frame junctions, or ambiguous translated residues. V3J clonotypes were defined by identical inferred V gene, J gene, and CDR3 amino acid sequence. Percentage overlap between repertoires was computed as shared unique clonotypes divided by the size of the smaller repertoire. Three approaches were used to assess repertoire richness: RTK rarefaction, the Chao1 estimator, and Recon v2.1 estimates of unobserved clonotypes. Generation probabilities for all TCRbeta clonotypes obtained by the gDNA method from a handful of donors were computed using OLGA. TCRdb re-hosts the immuneACCESS table, in-frame sequences only. Its copies lack some clones; in the studies checked, an unresolved V gene accounts for under half of them, and the cause for the rest is not known. D and trimming come from the DNA, and the V and J calls and clone size come from that table. A total of about 770,000 clones appear in this sample, just under 75% of them only once. The ten largest clones add up to approximately 1.7% of the sample.

The donors were healthy, HIV-negative adults with no recently reported acute infections or vaccinations. Only Caucasian adults living in Nashville, Tennessee, USA were represented among the donors. CD4+ T cells were enriched by magnetic negative selection, after which naive cells were positively selected on CD45RA and the negative fraction was taken as the memory subset. Blood was obtained by leukapheresis, after which PBMCs were separated by Ficoll-Histopaque density gradient centrifugation and cryopreserved in liquid nitrogen vapor phase. Purity and quantity of every magnetically sorted T cell population were checked by analytical flow cytometry. From each sorted fraction, genomic DNA was isolated and quantified by UV absorbance on a Nanodrop 2000c. The sample consisted of memory CD4+ T cells sorted from blood. The cell subset or site label corresponds to: CD45RA-negative fraction. This clonotype was obtained from a woman aged 30 to 39 in good health.

The encoded CDR3 is CSVHEASGNYEQYF. The nucleotides read TGCAGCGTTCACGAGGCTAGCGGGAACTACGAGCAGTACTTC. Recombination joined TRBV29-1 with TRBJ2-7; TRBD2 matches 9 bases in the middle. The cysteine opens and the phenylalanine closes a CDR3 of 14 amino acids. The sequence is cut down to CDR3 DNA, 42 bases in frame from base 1. V and J are trimmed by 5 bases and 3 bases, and the gene matches miss 8 bases of the junction. CDR1 and CDR2 were assigned from the germline V gene as SQVTM and ANQGSEA.